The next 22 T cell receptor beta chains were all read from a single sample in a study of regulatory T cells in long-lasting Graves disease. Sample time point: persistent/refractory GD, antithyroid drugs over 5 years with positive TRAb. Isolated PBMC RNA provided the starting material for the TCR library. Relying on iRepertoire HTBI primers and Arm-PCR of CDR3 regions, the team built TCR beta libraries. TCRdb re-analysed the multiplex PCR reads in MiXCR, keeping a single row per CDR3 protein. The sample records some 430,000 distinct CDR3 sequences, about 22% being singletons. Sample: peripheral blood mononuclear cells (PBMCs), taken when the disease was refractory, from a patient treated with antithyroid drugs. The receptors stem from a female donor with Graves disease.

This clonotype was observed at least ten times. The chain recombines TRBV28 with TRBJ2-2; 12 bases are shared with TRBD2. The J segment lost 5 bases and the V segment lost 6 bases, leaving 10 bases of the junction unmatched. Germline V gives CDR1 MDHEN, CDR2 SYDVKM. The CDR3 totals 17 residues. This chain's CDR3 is CASSSHRLAGETGELFF. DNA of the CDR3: TGTGCCAGCAGCTCACATCGACTAGCGGGAGAAACCGGGGAGCTGTTTTTT.

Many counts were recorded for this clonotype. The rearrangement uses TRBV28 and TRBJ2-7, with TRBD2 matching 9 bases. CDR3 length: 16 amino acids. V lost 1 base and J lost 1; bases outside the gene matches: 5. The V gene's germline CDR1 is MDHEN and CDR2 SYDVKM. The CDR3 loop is CASSLLYSGGSYEQYF. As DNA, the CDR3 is TGTGCCAGCAGTTTATTATATAGCGGGGGTTCCTACGAGCAGTACTTC.

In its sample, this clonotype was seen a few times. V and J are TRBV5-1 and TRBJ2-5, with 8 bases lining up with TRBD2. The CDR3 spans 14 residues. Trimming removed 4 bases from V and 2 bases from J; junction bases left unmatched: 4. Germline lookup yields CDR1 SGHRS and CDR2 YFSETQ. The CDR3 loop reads CASSRGGTQETQYF. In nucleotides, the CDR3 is TGCGCCAGCAGCCGCGGGGGGACGCAAGAGACCCAGTACTTC.

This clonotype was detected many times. In nucleotides, the CDR3 is TGTGCCAGCAGCCCCAAGGACAGGGGGGAGACCCAGTACTTC. It encodes CASSPKDRGETQYF. The gene calls are TRBV11-2 and TRBJ2-5; TRBD1 matches 10 bases. The germline gives CDR1 SGHAT, CDR2 FQNNGV. This CDR3 comprises 14 residues. Losses at the gene ends were 5 bases for V and 5 bases for J; bases not matched to a gene: 5.

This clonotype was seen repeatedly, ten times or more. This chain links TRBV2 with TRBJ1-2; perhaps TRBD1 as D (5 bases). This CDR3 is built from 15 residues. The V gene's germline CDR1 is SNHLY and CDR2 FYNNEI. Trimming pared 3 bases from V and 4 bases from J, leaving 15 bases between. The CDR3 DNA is TGTGCCAGCAGTGACGCATTGGGACCGGGCTATGGCTACACCTTC. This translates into CASSDALGPGYGYTF. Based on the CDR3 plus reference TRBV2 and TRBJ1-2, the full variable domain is EPEVTQTPSHQVTQMGQEVILRCVPISNHLYFYWYRQILGQKVEFLVSFYNNEISEKSEIFDDQFSVERPDGSNFTLKIRSTKLEDSAMYFCASSDALGPGYGYTFGSGTRLTVV.

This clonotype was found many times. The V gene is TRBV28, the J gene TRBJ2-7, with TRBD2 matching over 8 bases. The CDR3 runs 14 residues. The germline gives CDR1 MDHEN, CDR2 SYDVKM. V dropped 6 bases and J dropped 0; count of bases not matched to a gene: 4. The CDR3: CASSLSGSSYEQYF. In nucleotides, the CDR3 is TGTGCCAGCAGCTTGAGCGGGAGCTCCTACGAGCAGTACTTC.

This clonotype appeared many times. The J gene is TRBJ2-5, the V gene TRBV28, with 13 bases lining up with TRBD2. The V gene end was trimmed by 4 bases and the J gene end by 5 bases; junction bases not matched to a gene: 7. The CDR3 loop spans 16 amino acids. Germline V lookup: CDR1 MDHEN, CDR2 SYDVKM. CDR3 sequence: CASSWTSGGPYETQYF. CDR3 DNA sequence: TGTGCCAGCAGTTGGACTAGCGGGGGTCCCTATGAGACCCAGTACTTC.

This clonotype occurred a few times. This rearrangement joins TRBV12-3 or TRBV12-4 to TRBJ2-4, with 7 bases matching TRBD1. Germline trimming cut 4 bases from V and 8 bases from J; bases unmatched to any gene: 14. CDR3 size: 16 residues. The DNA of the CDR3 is TGTGCCAGCAGTTCCCCCGGGACAGACGTGGGGTACATTCAGTACTTC. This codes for CASSSPGTDVGYIQYF.

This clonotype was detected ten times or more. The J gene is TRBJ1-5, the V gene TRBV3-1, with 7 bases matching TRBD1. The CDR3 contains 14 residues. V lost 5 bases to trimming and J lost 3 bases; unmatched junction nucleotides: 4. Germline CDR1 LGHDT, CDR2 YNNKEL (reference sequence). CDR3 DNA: TGTGCCAGCAGCACGGGACAGAACAATCAGCCCCAGCATTTT. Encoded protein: CASSTGQNNQPQHF.

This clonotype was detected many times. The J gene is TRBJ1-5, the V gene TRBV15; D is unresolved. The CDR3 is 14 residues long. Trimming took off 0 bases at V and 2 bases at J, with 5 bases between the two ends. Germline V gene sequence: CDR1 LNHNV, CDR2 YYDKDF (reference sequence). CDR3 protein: CATSRDGGNQPQHF. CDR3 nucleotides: TGTGCCACCAGCAGAGACGGGGGCAATCAGCCCCAGCATTTT.

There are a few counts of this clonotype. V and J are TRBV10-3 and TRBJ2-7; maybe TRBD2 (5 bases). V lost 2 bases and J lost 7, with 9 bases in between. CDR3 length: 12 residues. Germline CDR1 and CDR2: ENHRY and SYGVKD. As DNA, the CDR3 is TGTGCCATCAGTGAGGAGGGAAGGGAGCAGTACTTC. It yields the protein CAISEEGREQYF.

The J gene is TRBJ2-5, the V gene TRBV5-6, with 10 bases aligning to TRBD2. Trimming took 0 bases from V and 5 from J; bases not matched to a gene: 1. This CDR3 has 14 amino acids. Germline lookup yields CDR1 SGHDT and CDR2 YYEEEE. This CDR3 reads CASSLVTSGETQYF. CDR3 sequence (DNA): TGTGCCAGCAGCTTGGTGACTAGCGGGGAGACCCAGTACTTC.

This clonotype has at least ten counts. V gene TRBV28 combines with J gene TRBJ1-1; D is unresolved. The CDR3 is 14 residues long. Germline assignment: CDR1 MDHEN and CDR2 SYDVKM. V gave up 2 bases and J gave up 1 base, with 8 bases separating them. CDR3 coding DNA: TGTGCCAGCAGTTTAGTTGCCTCGAACACTGAAGCTTTCTTT. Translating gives CASSLVASNTEAFF.

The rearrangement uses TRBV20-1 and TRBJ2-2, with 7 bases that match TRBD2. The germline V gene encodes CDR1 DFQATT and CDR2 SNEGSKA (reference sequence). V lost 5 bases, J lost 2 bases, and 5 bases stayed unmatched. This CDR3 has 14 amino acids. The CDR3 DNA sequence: TGCAGTGCTCGAGGGGAGGGAAACACCGGGGAGCTGTTTTTT. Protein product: CSARGEGNTGELFF.

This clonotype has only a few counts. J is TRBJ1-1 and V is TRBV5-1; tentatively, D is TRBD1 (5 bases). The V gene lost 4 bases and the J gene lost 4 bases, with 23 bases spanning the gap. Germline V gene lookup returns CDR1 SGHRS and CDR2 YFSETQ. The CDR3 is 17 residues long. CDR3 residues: CASSGGYSSLLGTEAFF. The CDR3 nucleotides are TGCGCCAGCAGCGGGGGGTACAGTTCTCTTTTGGGCACTGAAGCTTTCTTT. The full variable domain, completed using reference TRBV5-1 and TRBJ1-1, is KAGVTQTPRYLIKTRGQQVTLSCSPISGHRSVSWYQQTPGQGLQFLFEYFSETQRNKGNFPGRFSGRQFSNSRSEMNVSTLELGDSALYLCASSGGYSSLLGTEAFFGQGTRLTVV.

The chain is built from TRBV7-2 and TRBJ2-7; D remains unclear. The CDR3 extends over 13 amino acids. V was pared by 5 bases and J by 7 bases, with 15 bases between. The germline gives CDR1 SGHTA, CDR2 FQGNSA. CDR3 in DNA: TGTGCCAGCAGCACCGGGCCTTCGAGGGAGCAGTACTTC. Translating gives CASSTGPSREQYF.

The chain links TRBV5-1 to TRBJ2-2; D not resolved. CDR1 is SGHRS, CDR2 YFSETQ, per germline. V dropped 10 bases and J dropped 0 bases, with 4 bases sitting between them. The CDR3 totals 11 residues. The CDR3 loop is CACSNTGELFF. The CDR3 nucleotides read TGCGCCTGTTCGAACACCGGGGAGCTGTTTTTT.

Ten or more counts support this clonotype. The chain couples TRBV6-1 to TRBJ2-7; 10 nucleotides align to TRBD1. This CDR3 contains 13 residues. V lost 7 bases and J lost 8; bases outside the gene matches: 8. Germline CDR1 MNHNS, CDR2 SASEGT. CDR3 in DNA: TGTGCCAGCACCAAGGGGGGACAGGGGAAGCAGTACTTC. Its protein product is CASTKGGQGKQYF.

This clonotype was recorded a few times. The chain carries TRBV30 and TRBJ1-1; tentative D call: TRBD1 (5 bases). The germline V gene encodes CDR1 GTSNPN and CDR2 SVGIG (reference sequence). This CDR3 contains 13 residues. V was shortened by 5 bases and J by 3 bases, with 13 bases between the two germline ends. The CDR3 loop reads CAWGGEIYTEAFF. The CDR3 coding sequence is TGTGCCTGGGGGGGGGAGATTTACACTGAAGCTTTCTTT.

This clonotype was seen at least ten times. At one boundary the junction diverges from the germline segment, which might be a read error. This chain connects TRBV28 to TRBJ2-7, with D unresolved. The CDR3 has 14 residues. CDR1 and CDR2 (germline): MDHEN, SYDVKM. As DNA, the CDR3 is TGTGCCGGCAGTGAGACATTGGTAACCTACGAGCAGTACTTC. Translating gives CAGSETLVTYEQYF.

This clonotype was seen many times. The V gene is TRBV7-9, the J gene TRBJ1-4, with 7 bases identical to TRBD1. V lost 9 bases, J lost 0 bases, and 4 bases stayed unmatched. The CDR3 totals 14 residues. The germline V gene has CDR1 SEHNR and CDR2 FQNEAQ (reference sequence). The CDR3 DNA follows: TGTGCCAGTGCGAGGGGGCCAACTAATGAAAAACTGTTTTTT. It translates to CASARGPTNEKLFF.

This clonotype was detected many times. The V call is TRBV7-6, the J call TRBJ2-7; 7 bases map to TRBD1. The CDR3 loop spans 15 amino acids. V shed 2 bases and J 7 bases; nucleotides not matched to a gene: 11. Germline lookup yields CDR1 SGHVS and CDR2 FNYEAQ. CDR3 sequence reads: CASSLTQGTRGEQYF. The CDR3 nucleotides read TGTGCCAGCAGCTTAACCCAGGGAACCAGGGGGGAGCAGTACTTC.